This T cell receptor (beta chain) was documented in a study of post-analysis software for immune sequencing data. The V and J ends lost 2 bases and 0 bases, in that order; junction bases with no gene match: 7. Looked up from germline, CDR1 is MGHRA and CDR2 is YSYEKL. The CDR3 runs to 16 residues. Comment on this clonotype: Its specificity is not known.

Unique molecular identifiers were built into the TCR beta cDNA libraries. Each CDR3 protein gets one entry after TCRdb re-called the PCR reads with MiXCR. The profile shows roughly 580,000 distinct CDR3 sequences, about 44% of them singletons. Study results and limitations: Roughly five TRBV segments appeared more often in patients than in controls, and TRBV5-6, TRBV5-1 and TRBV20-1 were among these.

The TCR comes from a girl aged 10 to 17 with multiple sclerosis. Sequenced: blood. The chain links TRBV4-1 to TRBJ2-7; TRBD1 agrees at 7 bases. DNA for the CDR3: TGCGCCAGCAGCCAATGGGACAGCCCTTTCTCCTACGAGCAGTACTTC. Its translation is CASSQWDSPFSYEQYF.